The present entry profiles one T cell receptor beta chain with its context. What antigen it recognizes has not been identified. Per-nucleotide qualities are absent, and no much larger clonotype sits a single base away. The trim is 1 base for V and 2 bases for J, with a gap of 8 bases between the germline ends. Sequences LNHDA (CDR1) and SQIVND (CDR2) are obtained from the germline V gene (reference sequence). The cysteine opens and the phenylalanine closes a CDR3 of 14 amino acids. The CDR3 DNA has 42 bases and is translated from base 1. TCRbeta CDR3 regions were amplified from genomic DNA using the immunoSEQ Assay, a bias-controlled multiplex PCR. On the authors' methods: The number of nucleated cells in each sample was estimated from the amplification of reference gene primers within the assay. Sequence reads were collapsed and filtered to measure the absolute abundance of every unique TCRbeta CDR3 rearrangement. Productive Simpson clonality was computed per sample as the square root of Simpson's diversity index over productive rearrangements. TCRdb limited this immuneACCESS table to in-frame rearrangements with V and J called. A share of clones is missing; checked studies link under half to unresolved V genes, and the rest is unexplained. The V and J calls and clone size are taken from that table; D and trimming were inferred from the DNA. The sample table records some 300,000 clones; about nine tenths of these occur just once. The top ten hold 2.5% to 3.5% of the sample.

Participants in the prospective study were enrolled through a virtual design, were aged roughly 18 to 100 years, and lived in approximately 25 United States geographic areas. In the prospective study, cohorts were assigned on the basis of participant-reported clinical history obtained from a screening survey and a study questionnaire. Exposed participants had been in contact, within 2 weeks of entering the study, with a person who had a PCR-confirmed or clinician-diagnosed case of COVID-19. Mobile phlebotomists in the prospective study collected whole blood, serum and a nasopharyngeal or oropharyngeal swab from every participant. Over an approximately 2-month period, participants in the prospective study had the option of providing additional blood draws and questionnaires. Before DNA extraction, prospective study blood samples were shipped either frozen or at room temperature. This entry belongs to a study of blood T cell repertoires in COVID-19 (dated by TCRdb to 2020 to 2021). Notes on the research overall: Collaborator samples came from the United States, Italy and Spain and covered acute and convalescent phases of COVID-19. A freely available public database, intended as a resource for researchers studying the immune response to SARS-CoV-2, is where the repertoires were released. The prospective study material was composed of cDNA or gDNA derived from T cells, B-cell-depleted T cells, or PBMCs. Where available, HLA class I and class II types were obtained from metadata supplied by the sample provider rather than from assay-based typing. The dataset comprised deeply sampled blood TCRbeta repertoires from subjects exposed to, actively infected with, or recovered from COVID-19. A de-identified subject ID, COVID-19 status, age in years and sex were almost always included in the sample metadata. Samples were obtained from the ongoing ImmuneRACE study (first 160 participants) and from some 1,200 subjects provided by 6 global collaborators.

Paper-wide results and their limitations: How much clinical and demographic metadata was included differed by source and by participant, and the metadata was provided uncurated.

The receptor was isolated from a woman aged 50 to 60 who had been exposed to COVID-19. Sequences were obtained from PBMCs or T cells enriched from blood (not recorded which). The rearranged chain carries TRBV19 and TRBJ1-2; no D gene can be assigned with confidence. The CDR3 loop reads CASSIARQNYGYTF. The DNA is TGTGCCAGTAGTATAGCCCGACAAAACTATGGCTACACCTTC.